These T cell receptor beta chains were read from a single sample in a study of blood T cell repertoires in COVID-19. Produced via immunoSEQ multiplex PCR; TCRdb's table is partial and in-frame only. The sample has about 220,000 clones, 88% seen once. The sequencing sample was made of PBMCs or T cells enriched from blood (not recorded which). The receptor set was obtained from a woman aged 45-59 years with acute COVID-19. Each CDR3 is given with its conserved first and last residue. D genes are given only for firm matches. Part of the rows lack a size; the others show once, few, many or a class for expanded clones.

-	once	TRBV7-9	TRBJ2-2	TGTGCCAGCAGCACTAAAGGAGGGGTAACCGGGGAGCTGTTTTTT	CASSTKGGVTGELFF
-	-	TRBV27	TRBJ2-7	TGTGCCAGCAGTTTCCGGAGGGACGAGCAGTACTTC	CASSFRRDEQYF
-	-	TRBV5-5	TRBJ1-4	TGTGCCAGCAGCTTGGACGCGTTTAATGAAAAACTGTTTTTT	CASSLDAFNEKLFF
TRBD2	few	TRBV6-2/TRBV6-3	TRBJ2-6	TGTGCCAGCAGTTACCTCCGGGGGGGCACCCTCTCTGGGGCCAACGTCCTGACTTTC	CASSYLRGGTLSGANVLTF
-	-	TRBV19	TRBJ2-1	TGTGCCGCCGGAAGAGTGGGCGCCTCCTACAATGAGCAGTTCTTC	CAAGRVGASYNEQFF
-	-	TRBV6-5	TRBJ1-6	TGTGCCAGCAGTTACTCGTTATCCTATAATTCACCCCTCCACTTT	CASSYSLSYNSPLHF
TRBD1	-	TRBV11-2	TRBJ1-2	TGTGCCAGCAGCCCGGACAGGGTTCGGTATGGCTACACCTTC	CASSPDRVRYGYTF
TRBD2	-	TRBV18	TRBJ2-7	TGTGCCAGCTCACCTCAAGGACTAGCGGGATCCTACGAGCAGTACTTC	CASSPQGLAGSYEQYF
-	-	TRBV18	TRBJ2-3	TGTGCCAGCTCAGGGCCAGACAGCACAGATACGCAGTATTTT	CASSGPDSTDTQYF
-	-	TRBV28	TRBJ1-1	TGTGCCAGCAGTTTATACGACAGCTTGAACACTGAAGCTTTCTTT	CASSLYDSLNTEAFF
TRBD1	few	TRBV5-8	TRBJ1-5	TGTGCCAGCAGCTCCGGTCCCGGGACAGGGTCCAGTCAGCCCCAGCATTTT	CASSSGPGTGSSQPQHF
TRBD1	-	TRBV19	TRBJ1-2	TGTGCCAGTAGTATATCAGGGGGGCTAAACTATGGCTACACCTTC	CASSISGGLNYGYTF
-	-	TRBV6-1	TRBJ1-1	TGTGCCAGCAGTGAACTGGACAGTTTAGGCACTGAAGCTTTCTTT	CASSELDSLGTEAFF
TRBD1	-	TRBV2	TRBJ1-1	TGTGCCAGCAGGGTAGGGACAGGGTCTCTGAACACTGAAGCTTTCTTT	CASRVGTGSLNTEAFF
-	-	TRBV6-2/TRBV6-3	TRBJ2-5	TGTGCCAGCAGCAACCCCGGGAACCTAAAAGAGACCCAGTACTTC	CASSNPGNLKETQYF
TRBD1	-	TRBV27	TRBJ2-6	TGTGCCAGCTCCAGGGCCTTACAGGGGGTCTCGATCTCTGGGGCCAACGTCCTGACTTTC	CASSRALQGVSISGANVLTF
-	-	TRBV4-2	TRBJ2-2	TGTGCCAGCAGCCAAGGTTTTCGGGGAACCGGGGAGCTGTTTTTT	CASSQGFRGTGELFF
-	-	TRBV2	TRBJ1-2	TGTGCCAGCAGACTCCTCCCATCAGGGGACTATGGCTACACCTTC	CASRLLPSGDYGYTF
-	-	TRBV29-1	TRBJ2-4	TGCAGCGTTAGCGACGGCGCCCCAAACATTCAGTACTTC	CSVSDGAPNIQYF
TRBD1	-	TRBV19	TRBJ2-7	TGTGCCAGTAGTCCCAGGGACAGGGGGGGGTACGAGCAGTACTTC	CASSPRDRGGYEQYF
TRBD1	-	TRBV7-9	TRBJ1-2	TGTGCCAGCAGCACCCGGGACAGATCCTATGGCTACACCTTC	CASSTRDRSYGYTF
TRBD1	-	TRBV2	TRBJ2-3	TGTGCCAGCATGTCGGCAGGGGGTTCCGATACGCAGTATTTT	CASMSAGGSDTQYF
-	-	TRBV11-3	TRBJ2-7	TGTGCCAGCAGCTTTTCCCTCCTGGGGGCCACCTACGAGCAGTACTTC	CASSFSLLGATYEQYF
TRBD2	-	TRBV7-9	TRBJ2-2	TGTGCCAGCAGCCGGGGACTAGCGAGTAACACCGGGGAGCTGTTTTTT	CASSRGLASNTGELFF
-	-	TRBV6-2/TRBV6-3	TRBJ1-4	TGTGCCAGCAGTTACGCGGGACTGGAGAATGAAAAACTGTTTTTT	CASSYAGLENEKLFF
-	-	TRBV11-2	TRBJ2-7	TGTGCCAGCAGCTCCTTGTACGAGCAGTACTTC	CASSSLYEQYF
TRBD1	-	TRBV5-5	TRBJ1-1	TGTGCCAGCAGCCCTCAGAGGGGGCGCGAAACTGAAGCTTTCTTT	CASSPQRGRETEAFF
-	-	TRBV24-1	TRBJ2-6	TGTGCCACCAGTGATTCCGAGACAGCATCTGGGGCCAACGTCCTGACTTTC	CATSDSETASGANVLTF
-	-	TRBV9	TRBJ1-2	TGTGCCAGCAGCGTACAGGGGCCGGGTGGCTACACCTTC	CASSVQGPGGYTF
TRBD2	-	TRBV27	TRBJ2-3	TGTGCCAGCAGTTTAGCATGGAGGGCTAGCGGACCCACAGATACGCAGTATTTT	CASSLAWRASGPTDTQYF
TRBD2	-	TRBV29-1	TRBJ2-3	TGCAGCGTTGAAGATACTAGCGGGGTACCACGAAAACTCACAGATACGCAGTATTTT	CSVEDTSGVPRKLTDTQYF
TRBD1	-	TRBV5-1	TRBJ1-4	TGCGCCAGCAGCTCCGGGACAGATGGTGAAAAACTGTTTTTT	CASSSGTDGEKLFF
TRBD2	-	TRBV2	TRBJ2-7	TGTGCCAGCAGTGAAGCGCGGCGGGAGGGATACGAGCAGTACTTC	CASSEARREGYEQYF
TRBD2	-	TRBV11-2	TRBJ2-3	TGTGCCAGCAGCTTAGATCCGGGACTAGGCACAGATACGCAGTATTTT	CASSLDPGLGTDTQYF
-	-	TRBV28	TRBJ1-5	TGTGCCAGTAGGATGGGGGGTAGCAATCAGCCCCAGCATTTT	CASRMGGSNQPQHF
-	once	TRBV6-2/TRBV6-3	TRBJ1-5	TGTGCCAGCAGTTACTTTTCGGGGGACAATCAGCCCCAGCATTTT	CASSYFSGDNQPQHF
TRBD1	-	TRBV18	TRBJ1-2	TGTGCCAGCTCACGTCAGCCGGGACAGCGCCTTAACTATGGCTACACCTTC	CASSRQPGQRLNYGYTF
-	-	TRBV12-3/TRBV12-4	TRBJ2-5	TGTGCCAGCAGTTTATCTCCCCAAGAGACCCAGTACTTC	CASSLSPQETQYF
-	-	TRBV7-2	TRBJ2-3	TGTGCCAGCAGCCGGGGGGCGGGAGTAGGCACAGATACGCAGTATTTT	CASSRGAGVGTDTQYF